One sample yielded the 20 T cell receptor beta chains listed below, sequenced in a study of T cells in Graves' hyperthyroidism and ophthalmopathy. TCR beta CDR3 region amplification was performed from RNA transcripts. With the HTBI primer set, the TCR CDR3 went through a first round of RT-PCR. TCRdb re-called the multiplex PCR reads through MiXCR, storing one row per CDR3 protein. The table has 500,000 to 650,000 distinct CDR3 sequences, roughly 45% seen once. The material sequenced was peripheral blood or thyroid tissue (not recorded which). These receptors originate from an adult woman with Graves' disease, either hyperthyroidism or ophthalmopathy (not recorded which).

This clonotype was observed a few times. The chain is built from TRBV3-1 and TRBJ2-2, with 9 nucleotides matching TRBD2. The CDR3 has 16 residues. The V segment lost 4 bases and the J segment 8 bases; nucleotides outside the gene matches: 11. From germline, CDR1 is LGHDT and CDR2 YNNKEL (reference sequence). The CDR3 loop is CASSPTTSGIAGELFF. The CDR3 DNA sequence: TGTGCCAGCAGCCCGACGACTAGCGGAATAGCTGGGGAGCTGTTTTTT.

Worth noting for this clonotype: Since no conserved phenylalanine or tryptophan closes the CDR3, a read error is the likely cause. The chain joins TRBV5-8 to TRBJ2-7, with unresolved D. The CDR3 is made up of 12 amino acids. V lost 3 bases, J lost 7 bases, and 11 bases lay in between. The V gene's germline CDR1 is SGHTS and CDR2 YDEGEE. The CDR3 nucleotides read TGTGCCAGCAGCTCGCATAAAGGGGAGCAGTACCTC. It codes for CASSSHKGEQYL.

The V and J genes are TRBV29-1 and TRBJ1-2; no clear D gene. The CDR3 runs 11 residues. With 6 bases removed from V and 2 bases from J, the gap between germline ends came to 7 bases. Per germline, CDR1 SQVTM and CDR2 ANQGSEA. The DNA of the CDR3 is TGCAGCGTCGGGAAAAACTATGGCTACACCTTC. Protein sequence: CSVGKNYGYTF.

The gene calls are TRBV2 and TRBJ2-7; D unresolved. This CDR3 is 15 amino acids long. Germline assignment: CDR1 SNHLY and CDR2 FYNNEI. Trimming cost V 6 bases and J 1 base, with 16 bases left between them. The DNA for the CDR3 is TGTGCCAGCAGGCGACCGGGCACGGAATCCTACGAGCAGTACTTC. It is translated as CASRRPGTESYEQYF.

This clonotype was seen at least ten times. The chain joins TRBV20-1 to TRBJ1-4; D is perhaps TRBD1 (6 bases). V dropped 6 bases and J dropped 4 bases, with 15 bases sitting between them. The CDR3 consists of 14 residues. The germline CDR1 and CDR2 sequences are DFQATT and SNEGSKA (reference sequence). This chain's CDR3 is CSARTGRVNEKLFF. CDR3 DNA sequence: TGCAGTGCACGCACAGGGAGGGTTAATGAAAAACTGTTTTTT.

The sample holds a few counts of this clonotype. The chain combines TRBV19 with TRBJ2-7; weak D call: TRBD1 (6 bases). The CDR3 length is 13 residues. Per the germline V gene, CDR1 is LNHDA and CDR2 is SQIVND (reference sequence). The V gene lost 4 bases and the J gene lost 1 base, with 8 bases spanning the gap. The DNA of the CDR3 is TGTGCCAGTAGTACGGACAGATCCTACGAGCAGTACTTC. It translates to CASSTDRSYEQYF.

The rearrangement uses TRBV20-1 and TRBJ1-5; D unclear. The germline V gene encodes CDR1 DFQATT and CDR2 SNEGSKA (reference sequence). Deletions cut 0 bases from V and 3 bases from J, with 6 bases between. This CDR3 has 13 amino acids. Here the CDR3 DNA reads TGCAGTGCTAGAGATAGGGCCAATCAGCCCCAGCATTTT. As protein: CSARDRANQPQHF.

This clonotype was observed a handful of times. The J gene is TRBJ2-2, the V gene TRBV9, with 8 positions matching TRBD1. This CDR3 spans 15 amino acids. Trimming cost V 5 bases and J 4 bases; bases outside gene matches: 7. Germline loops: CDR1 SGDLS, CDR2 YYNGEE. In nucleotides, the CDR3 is TGTGCCAGCAGTTTCGGACAGGGCGGCACCGGGGAGCTGTTTTTT. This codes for CASSFGQGGTGELFF.

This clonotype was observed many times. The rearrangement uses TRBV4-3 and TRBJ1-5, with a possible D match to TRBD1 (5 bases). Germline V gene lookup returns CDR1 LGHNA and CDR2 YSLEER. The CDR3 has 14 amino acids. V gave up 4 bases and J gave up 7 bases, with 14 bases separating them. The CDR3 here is CASSLSITGQPQHF. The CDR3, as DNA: TGCGCCAGCAGCCTTTCGATTACAGGCCAGCCCCAGCATTTT.

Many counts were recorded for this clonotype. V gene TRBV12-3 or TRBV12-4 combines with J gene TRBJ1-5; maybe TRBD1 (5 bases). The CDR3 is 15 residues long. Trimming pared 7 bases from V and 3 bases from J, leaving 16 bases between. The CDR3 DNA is TGTGCCAGCAAGGAGGGGTCCCATGCCAATCAGCCCCAGCATTTT. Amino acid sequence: CASKEGSHANQPQHF.

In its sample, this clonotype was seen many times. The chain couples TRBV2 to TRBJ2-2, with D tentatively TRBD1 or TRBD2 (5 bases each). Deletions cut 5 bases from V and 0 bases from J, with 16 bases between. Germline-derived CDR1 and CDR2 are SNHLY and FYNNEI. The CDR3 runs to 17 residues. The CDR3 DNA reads TGTGCCAGCAGTCGGGACCGGGCTTTGTCGAACACCGGGGAGCTGTTTTTT. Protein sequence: CASSRDRALSNTGELFF.

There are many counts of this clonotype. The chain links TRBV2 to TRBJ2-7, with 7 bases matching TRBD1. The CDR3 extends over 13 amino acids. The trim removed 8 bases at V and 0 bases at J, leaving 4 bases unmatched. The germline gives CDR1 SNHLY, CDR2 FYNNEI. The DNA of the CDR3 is TGTGCCAGCGACGGGGACAGCTCCTACGAGCAGTACTTC. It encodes CASDGDSSYEQYF.

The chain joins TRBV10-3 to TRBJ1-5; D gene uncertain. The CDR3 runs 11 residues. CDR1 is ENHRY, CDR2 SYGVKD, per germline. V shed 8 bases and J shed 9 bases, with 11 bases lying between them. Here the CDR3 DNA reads TGTGCCATCTCTCTGCGGGGGCCCCAGCATTTT. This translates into CAISLRGPQHF.

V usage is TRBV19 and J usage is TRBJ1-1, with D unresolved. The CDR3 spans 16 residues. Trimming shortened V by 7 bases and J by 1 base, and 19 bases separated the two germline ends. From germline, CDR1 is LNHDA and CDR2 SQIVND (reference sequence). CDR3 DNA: TGTGCCAGTATTCATGGGCAACGATCGGGGAACACTGAAGCTTTCTTT. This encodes CASIHGQRSGNTEAFF.

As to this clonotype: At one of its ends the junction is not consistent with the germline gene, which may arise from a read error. In DNA, the CDR3 is TGTGCCAGCAGCTACTCACCAGGGTTTGGAAACACCATATATTTT. This encodes CASSYSPGFGNTIYF. This sequence joins TRBV6-5 and TRBJ1-3; a weak D match, TRBD1 (5 bases). The CDR3 has 15 amino acids. Germline assignment: CDR1 MNHEY and CDR2 SVGAGI.

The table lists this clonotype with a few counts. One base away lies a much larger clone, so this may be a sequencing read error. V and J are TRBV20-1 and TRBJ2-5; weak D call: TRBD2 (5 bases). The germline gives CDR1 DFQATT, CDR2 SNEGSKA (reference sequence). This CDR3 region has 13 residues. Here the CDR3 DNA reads TGCGGTGCCCCTACTAGGTCGGGGGAGACCCAGTACTTC. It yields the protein CGAPTRSGETQYF.

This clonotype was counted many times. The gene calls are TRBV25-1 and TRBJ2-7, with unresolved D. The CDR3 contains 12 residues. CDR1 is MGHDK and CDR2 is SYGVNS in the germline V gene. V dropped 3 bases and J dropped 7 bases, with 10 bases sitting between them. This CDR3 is CASSEAGLEQYF. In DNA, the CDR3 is TGTGCCAGCAGTGAGGCTGGGCTGGAGCAGTACTTC.

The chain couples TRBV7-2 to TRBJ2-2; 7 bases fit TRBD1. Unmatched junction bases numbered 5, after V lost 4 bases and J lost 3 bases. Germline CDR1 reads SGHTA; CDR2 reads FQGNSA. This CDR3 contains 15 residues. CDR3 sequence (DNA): TGTGCCAGCAGCTACAGGGGTGCAGACACCGGGGAGCTGTTTTTT. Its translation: CASSYRGADTGELFF.

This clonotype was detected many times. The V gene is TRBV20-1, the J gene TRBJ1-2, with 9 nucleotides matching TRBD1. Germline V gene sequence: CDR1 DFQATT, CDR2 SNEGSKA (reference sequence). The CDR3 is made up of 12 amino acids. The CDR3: CRGTGQDYGYTF. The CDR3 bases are TGCAGAGGGACAGGGCAAGACTATGGCTACACCTTC.

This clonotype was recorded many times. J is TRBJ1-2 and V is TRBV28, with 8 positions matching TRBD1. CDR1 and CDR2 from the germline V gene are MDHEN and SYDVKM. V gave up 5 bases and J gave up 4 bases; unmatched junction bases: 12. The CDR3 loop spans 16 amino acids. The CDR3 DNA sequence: TGTGCCAGCAGTGTGGCAGGGGGCGAGATAAGCTATGGCTACACCTTC. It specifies CASSVAGGEISYGYTF.